The 30 T cell receptor beta chains below all came from one sample that was sequenced in a study of cytomegalovirus exposure and HLA in healthy donors. Researchers ran the PCR with 60 Vbeta and 13 Jbeta primers. Libraries were prepared by immunoSEQ multiplex PCR; TCRdb keeps only in-frame clonotypes and omits some of them. The sample holds about 140,000 clones, 79% seen once. Sample: PBMCs. These receptors came from a man aged 18 to 30 in good health and CMV-seronegative.

V gene TRBV18 combines with J gene TRBJ2-1, with 11 bases that match TRBD1. CDR1 is KGHSH, CDR2 LQKENI, per germline. The CDR3 extends over 16 amino acids. V lost 3 bases to trimming and J lost 8 bases; unmatched junction nucleotides: 9. CDR3 nucleotide sequence: TGTGCCAGCTCACCCCTCCGGACAGGGGGCCGCGATGAGCAGTTCTTC. Amino acids: CASSPLRTGGRDEQFF.

Only a few counts were recorded for this clone. The gene calls are TRBV2 and TRBJ1-2; D might be TRBD1 (5 bases). The CDR3 runs 14 residues. Trimming stripped 1 base from V and 7 bases from J, with 13 bases between. Germline assignment: CDR1 SNHLY and CDR2 FYNNEI. Here the CDR3 DNA reads TGTGCCAGCAGTGAAGAAATCAGGGTGCGTGGCTACACCTTC. Translating it yields CASSEEIRVRGYTF.

This chain links TRBV4-1 with TRBJ2-7, with D possibly matching TRBD2 (6 bases). The CDR3 has 15 amino acids. V was pared by 0 bases and J by 2 bases, with 11 bases between. Germline V CDR1 and CDR2: MGHRA, YSYEKL. The CDR3 region is CASSQDQWRAYEQYF. As DNA, the CDR3 is TGCGCCAGCAGCCAAGATCAGTGGAGGGCCTACGAGCAGTACTTC.

The J gene is TRBJ1-2, the V gene TRBV2; D not certain. The CDR3 length is 12 residues. The germline V and J ends were trimmed by 10 bases and 8 bases, with 17 bases remaining between them. CDR1 and CDR2 (germline): SNHLY, FYNNEI. The CDR3 DNA reads TGTGCCACCAACGGGTGGGTTTCAGGCTACACCTTC. Protein: CATNGWVSGYTF.

The rearrangement joins TRBV16 to TRBJ1-5; weak D call: TRBD1 (5 bases). CDR3 length: 15 amino acids. CDR1 is KGHSY, CDR2 FQNENV, per germline. The V gene lost 3 bases and the J gene lost 2 bases, with 11 bases spanning the gap. CDR3: CASSQGSQGNQPQHF. CDR3 DNA: TGTGCCAGCAGCCAGGGCTCACAGGGCAATCAGCCCCAGCATTTT.

The gene calls are TRBV6-5 and TRBJ1-1; no clear D gene. Per the germline V gene, CDR1 is MNHEY and CDR2 is SVGAGI. The CDR3 consists of 14 residues. V lost 0 bases, J lost 7 bases, and 12 bases lay in between. CDR3 residues: CASSYSPGIGEAFF. DNA for the CDR3: TGTGCCAGCAGTTACTCGCCGGGGATAGGTGAAGCTTTCTTT.

The V call is TRBV6-6, the J call TRBJ1-1; TRBD1 is a possible D gene (6 bases). Germline values: CDR1 MNHNY, CDR2 SVGAGI (reference sequence). V was shortened by 5 bases and J by 13 bases, with 14 bases between the two germline ends. This CDR3 has 11 amino acids. This CDR3 reads CASSADRLGFF. The CDR3 bases are TGTGCCAGCAGTGCCGACAGGCTGGGTTTCTTT.

The genes are TRBV7-9 and TRBJ1-5, with D perhaps TRBD1 (6 bases). The CDR3 length is 15 residues. Between the trimmed V and J ends, which lost 6 bases and 6 bases, there was a span of 18 bases. Germline V gene sequence: CDR1 SEHNR, CDR2 FQNEAQ (reference sequence). CDR3 loop: CASSLTGGPVQPQHF. Here the CDR3 DNA reads TGTGCCAGCAGTTTAACCGGGGGGCCAGTTCAGCCCCAGCATTTT. Using reference TRBV7-9 and TRBJ1-5 for the parts outside the CDR3, the full variable domain is DTGVSQNPRHKITKRGQNVTFRCDPISEHNRLYWYRQTLGQGPEFLTYFQNEAQLEKSRLLSDRFSAERPKGSFSTLEIQRTEQGDSAMYLCASSLTGGPVQPQHFGDGTRLSIL.

This rearrangement joins TRBV5-4 to TRBJ1-1; D is unclear. Trimming pared 3 bases from V and 7 bases from J, leaving 10 bases between. CDR1 is SGHNT and CDR2 is YYREEE in the germline V gene (reference sequence). The length of the CDR3 is 12 residues. CDR3 amino acids: CASSSSRCEAFF. The CDR3 nucleotides are TGTGCCAGCAGCTCCTCCAGGTGTGAAGCTTTCTTT.

The chain is built from TRBV27 and TRBJ1-6; 9 bases are a match to TRBD1. This CDR3 has 16 residues. Germline V gives CDR1 MNHEY, CDR2 SMNVEV (reference sequence). J lost 8 bases, V lost 6 bases, and 11 bases had no gene match. The CDR3, as DNA: TGTGCCAGCAGGGGGGACAGGGCCCCCCTCGATTCACCCCTCCACTTT. It yields the protein CASRGDRAPLDSPLHF.

With regard to this clone: The junction differs from germline at one of its ends, possibly a read error. V gene TRBV7-9 combines with J gene TRBJ1-1, with D uncertain. The germline CDR1 and CDR2 sequences are SEHNR and FQNEAQ (reference sequence). The CDR3 is made up of 12 amino acids. The DNA of the CDR3 is TGTTCCAGCAGCTTCGTTAACACTGAAGCTTTCTTT. This gives the protein CSSSFVNTEAFF.

This clone has just a few counts. This rearrangement joins TRBV30 to TRBJ1-1; 7 positions agree with TRBD1. The V and J ends lost 2 bases and 4 bases, in that order; junction bases with no gene match: 7. CDR3 length equals 14 residues. Germline lookup yields CDR1 GTSNPN and CDR2 SVGIG (reference sequence). The CDR3 reads CAWSQGVWGTEAFF. In DNA form, the CDR3 reads TGTGCCTGGAGTCAGGGGGTATGGGGCACTGAAGCTTTCTTT.

This chain joins TRBV7-2 and TRBJ1-6; D remains ambiguous. CDR3 length: 12 amino acids. Germline-derived CDR1 and CDR2 are SGHTA and FQGNSA. V was clipped by 5 bases and J by 6 bases, with 5 bases between them. CDR3 bases: TGTGCCAGCAGCCAGCGTAATTCACCCCTCCACTTT. Its translation: CASSQRNSPLHF.

The rearrangement uses TRBV7-9 and TRBJ1-1, with D unresolved. CDR3 length equals 11 residues. Germline loops: CDR1 SEHNR, CDR2 FQNEAQ (reference sequence). Trimming removed 1 base at V and 8 bases at J, with 5 bases between. This CDR3 reads CASSLGSEAFF. The CDR3 coding sequence is TGTGCCAGCAGCTTAGGAAGCGAAGCTTTCTTT.

The chain joins TRBV4-3 to TRBJ2-1; possible D gene TRBD2, 7 bases. V gave up 0 bases and J gave up 7 bases, with 13 bases separating them. Germline lookup yields CDR1 LGHNA and CDR2 YSLEER. The CDR3 sequence is 15 residues long. The CDR3 is CASSQDRGGGNEQFF. The CDR3 region has the DNA TGCGCCAGCAGCCAAGATCGGGGAGGGGGAAATGAGCAGTTCTTC.

The V and J genes are TRBV14 and TRBJ2-3; D unclear. CDR3 length: 15 residues. CDR1 and CDR2 (germline): SGHDN, FVKESK. V was pared by 0 bases and J by 1 base, with 8 bases between. The CDR3 here is CASSQDLGRTDTQYF. In DNA, the CDR3 is TGTGCCAGCAGCCAAGATCTGGGCCGCACAGATACGCAGTATTTT.

The chain joins TRBV19 to TRBJ2-5; D gene ambiguous. CDR3 length: 14 residues. CDR1 is LNHDA, CDR2 SQIVND, per germline (reference sequence). Trimming removed 8 bases from V and 0 bases from J, with 13 bases in between. The DNA of the CDR3 is TGTGCCAGTTCGGGTCGGCAACACCAAGAGACCCAGTACTTC. Translating it yields CASSGRQHQETQYF.

In this sample, this clone turned up once. The chain links TRBV25-1 to TRBJ1-5; D is unclear. The ends were cut back, 1 base at V and 4 bases at J, with 8 bases in the middle. The CDR3 is made up of 14 amino acids. CDR1 is MGHDK and CDR2 is SYGVNS in the germline V gene. The CDR3 is CASSESARNQPQHF. In DNA form, the CDR3 reads TGTGCCAGCAGTGAATCTGCCAGAAATCAGCCCCAGCATTTT. The full variable domain, rest sourced from reference TRBV25-1 and TRBJ1-5, is EADIYQTPRYLVIGTGKKITLECSQTMGHDKMYWYQQDPGMELHLIHYSYGVNSTEKGDLSSESTVSRIRTEHFPLTLESARPSHTSQYLCASSESARNQPQHFGDGTRLSIL.

This chain links TRBV6-5 with TRBJ1-1, with D perhaps matching TRBD1 (6 bases). Deletions cut 6 bases from V and 5 bases from J, with 13 bases between. The CDR3 contains 13 residues. The germline V gene has CDR1 MNHEY and CDR2 SVGAGI. The CDR3 here is CASSRAGVTEAFF. CDR3 in DNA: TGTGCCAGCAGCCGGGCAGGGGTAACTGAAGCTTTCTTT.

The rearrangement uses TRBV6-1 and TRBJ2-1; 10 bases fit TRBD2. Germline V gives CDR1 MNHNS, CDR2 SASEGT. The trim removed 8 bases at V and 6 bases at J, leaving 10 bases unmatched. The CDR3 is 15 amino acids. The CDR3 is CASDRSGGTGNEQFF. CDR3 DNA sequence: TGTGCCAGCGACCGTAGCGGGGGGACGGGCAATGAGCAGTTCTTC.

The chain has TRBV6-5 and TRBJ2-7; TRBD1 might be the D (7 bases). Germline V gene lookup returns CDR1 MNHEY and CDR2 SVGAGI. V lost 7 bases and J lost 6, with 16 bases in between. CDR3 length: 13 amino acids. The CDR3 spells CASKKQGTGEQYF. The CDR3 DNA reads TGTGCCAGCAAGAAACAGGGGACTGGCGAGCAGTACTTC.

The chain has TRBV20-1 and TRBJ2-1; 7 bases are shared with TRBD1. Germline CDR1 is DFQATT and CDR2 is SNEGSKA (reference sequence). V gave up 4 bases and J gave up 8 bases; unmatched junction bases: 2. The CDR3 is 11 residues long. The CDR3 nucleotides read TGCAGTGCTAACAGGGGCTATGAGCAGTTCTTC. This gives the protein CSANRGYEQFF.

The chain has TRBV9 and TRBJ2-3, with D perhaps TRBD1 (7 bases). From germline, CDR1 is SGDLS and CDR2 YYNGEE. V was pared by 3 bases and J by 0 bases, with 17 bases between. This CDR3 spans 17 amino acids. CDR3 nucleotides: TGTGCCAGCAGCGGGCTCGCAGGGGGAGGAAGCACAGATACGCAGTATTTT. It yields the protein CASSGLAGGGSTDTQYF.

CDR3 loop: CAWSVRTGGHEKLFF. Written as DNA, the CDR3 is TGTGCCTGGAGTGTCCGGACAGGGGGACATGAAAAACTGTTTTTT. The chain is built from TRBV30 and TRBJ1-4, with 10 bases lining up with TRBD1. The CDR3 runs 15 residues. Unmatched junction bases numbered 4, after V lost 0 bases and J lost 6 bases. Germline CDR1 reads GTSNPN; CDR2 reads SVGIG (reference sequence).

The chain joins TRBV5-1 to TRBJ2-1, with D perhaps TRBD1 (5 bases). The CDR3 covers 14 residues. V lost 0 bases to trimming and J lost 7 bases, with 11 bases between them. The V gene's germline CDR1 is SGHRS and CDR2 YFSETQ. The CDR3 nucleotides are TGCGCCAGCAGCTTGGGGGGCACTGGAAATGAGCAGTTCTTC. Translated, it gives CASSLGGTGNEQFF.

The chain joins TRBV2 to TRBJ1-5; TRBD1 might be the D (6 bases). V was clipped by 6 bases and J by 1 base, with 7 bases between them. This CDR3 spans 13 amino acids. The germline V gene encodes CDR1 SNHLY and CDR2 FYNNEI. CDR3 nucleotides: TGTGCCAGCAGAGGACAGAGCAATCAGCCCCAGCATTTT. Translated: CASRGQSNQPQHF.

The chain carries TRBV2 and TRBJ1-4; TRBD1 agrees at 10 bases. CDR3 length: 16 amino acids. V dropped 6 bases and J dropped 5; count of bases not matched to a gene: 9. CDR1 is SNHLY and CDR2 is FYNNEI in the germline V gene. The CDR3 protein is CASSRDRGDRNEKLFF. CDR3 nucleotides: TGTGCCAGCAGCCGGGACAGGGGTGACCGAAATGAAAAACTGTTTTTT.

The CDR3 sequence: CASSYHRTGQGETQYF. For the CDR3, the DNA is TGTGCCAGCAGTTACCATCGCACGGGACAGGGAGAGACCCAGTACTTC. V gene TRBV6-5 combines with J gene TRBJ2-5; 9 bases are a match to TRBD1. Trimming took 2 bases from V and 4 from J; bases not matched to a gene: 8. There are 16 residues in the CDR3. Germline V gene lookup returns CDR1 MNHEY and CDR2 SVGAGI.

The chain combines TRBV7-3 with TRBJ1-1, with D uncertain. This CDR3 has 14 amino acids. Trimming shortened V by 0 bases and J by 1 base, and 6 bases separated the two germline ends. Germline V gene data show CDR1 as SGHTA and CDR2 as FQGTGA. CDR3 sequence (DNA): TGTGCCAGCAGCTTAACAGGAGGGAACACTGAAGCTTTCTTT. Translation gives CASSLTGGNTEAFF.

The rearrangement uses TRBV10-2 and TRBJ2-2; D unresolved. Germline CDR1 and CDR2: WSHSY and SAAADI. CDR3 size: 15 residues. Trimming took off 3 bases at V and 5 bases at J, with 13 bases between the two ends. The CDR3 sequence: CASSDTGFYTGELFF. As DNA, the CDR3 is TGCGCCAGCAGTGATACCGGGTTTTATACCGGGGAGCTGTTTTTT.